This T cell receptor (beta chain) was found in a study of blood T cell repertoires in COVID-19. Across the study: Collection of acute and convalescent COVID-19 samples took place in the United States, Italy and Spain.

In the authors' workflow: Reference gene primers were amplified, and this amplification served to estimate nucleated cell counts. Sequencing used immunoSEQ multiplex PCR; TCRdb keeps in-frame clones, though not all of them. V and J calls and clone size are as listed in that table; D and trimming were resolved from the DNA. The repertoire holds under 100,000 clones, with roughly 90% as singletons. The CDR3 totals 17 residues. V was clipped by 5 bases and J by 4 bases, with 18 bases between them. The germline V gene has CDR1 SNHLY and CDR2 FYNNEI. The source of this sequence is a man aged 50 or older with active COVID-19. The chain employs TRBV2 and TRBJ2-6; possible D gene TRBD2, 6 bases. The specimen sequenced was peripheral blood. The CDR3 protein is CASSPRGGGSGANVLTF. DNA for the CDR3: TGTGCCAGCAGTCCGCGGGGTGGGGGTTCGGGGGCCAACGTCCTGACTTTC.